This TCR beta chain was documented in a study of blood T cell repertoires in COVID-19. Overall study: Acute-phase and convalescent COVID-19 samples originated in the United States, Italy and Spain. T cells, B-cell-depleted T cells, or PBMCs provided the cDNA or gDNA that served as material.

The CDR3 runs to 13 residues. CDR1 is SGHTA and CDR2 is FQGNSA in the germline V gene. V dropped 10 bases and J dropped 2 bases, with 14 bases sitting between them. There are a few counts of this clone. Original processing notes: Amplification with reference gene primers provided the estimates of nucleated cell counts. The table came from immunoSEQ multiplex PCR; TCRdb's copy has only in-frame clones and leaves some out. V and J calls and clone size come straight from that table; D and trimming were deduced from the DNA. The sample holds 140,000 to 150,000 clones, over 75% seen once. The receptor was derived from a human donor in a cohort sampled during active COVID-19. The sequencing input was peripheral blood. The rearrangement uses TRBV7-2 and TRBJ1-2; D not certain. The CDR3 DNA reads TGTGCCACCAAGGTCCCCAGGAACTATGGCTACACCTTC. As protein: CATKVPRNYGYTF.